This T cell receptor beta chain was captured by sequencing in a study of T cells in Graves' hyperthyroidism and ophthalmopathy. RNA transcripts were the template for amplifying TCR beta CDR3 regions. The HTBI primer set served for first-round RT-PCR of the TCR CDR3. TCRdb reprocessed the multiplex PCR reads via MiXCR and lists one record per CDR3 protein. There are hundreds of thousands of distinct CDR3 sequences in the sample; less than 20% occur only once, and roughly an eighth lies in the top ten. The diagnostic basis comprised clinical symptoms, serum thyroxine and TRAb, thyroid ultrasound and orbital computed tomography. Germline V gene lookup returns CDR1 MNHEY and CDR2 SVGEGT. Trimming removed 0 bases from V and 2 bases from J, with 11 bases in between. The CDR3 runs 16 residues. In its sample, this clonotype was seen many times. The antigen remains unidentified. Study findings and constraints: Researchers found most expanded thyroid clonotypes above 0.001 in blood as well.

The rearrangement links TRBV6-2 or TRBV6-3 to TRBJ1-5; D remains ambiguous. This receptor was obtained from a woman aged 18-29 years with Graves' hyperthyroidism. Material for sequencing was blood. The CDR3 coding sequence is TGTGCCAGCAGTTACTCGCGGGGATCCGGCAATCAGCCCCAGCATTTT. Translation gives CASSYSRGSGNQPQHF.